The entry that follows covers one TCR beta chain sequence. The CDR3 spans 14 residues. This sample was taken from a study of blood T cell repertoires in COVID-19. At the level of the study: Whether acute or convalescent, the COVID-19 samples came from the United States, Italy and Spain.

Clones were read by immunoSEQ multiplex PCR, and TCRdb kept only the in-frame ones, dropping some. Here the sample spans about 300,000 clones, approximately 88% being singletons. The sample was peripheral blood. J is TRBJ2-1 and V is TRBV21-1; TRBD1 reflects the table's D call only, with no check against the DNA. TRBV21-1 is labeled a pseudogene. This receptor was taken from a woman in her 30s who had recovered from COVID-19. The CDR3 here is CASSKPGYRYEQFF. Here the CDR3 DNA reads TGTGCCAGCAGCAAGCCAGGCTATCGGTATGAGCAGTTCTTC.